This TCR beta chain was captured in a study of cytomegalovirus exposure and HLA in healthy donors. Study-wide background: Tens of millions of unique TCRs from HLA-typed donors were held in an early release of data.

13 Jbeta primers and 60 Vbeta primers were used for the PCR. The method was immunoSEQ multiplex PCR; TCRdb's version includes in-frame clones alone and lacks a portion of them. The table includes around 96,000 clones, 55% to 75% detected once. With 2 bases clipped from V and 7 bases from J, the junction kept 14 bases outside the gene matches. Germline-derived CDR1 and CDR2 are SGDLS and YYNGEE. CDR3 length: 17 residues. The sample taken for sequencing was PBMCs. This clonotype was sampled from a man aged 60 to 69 in good health and CMV-seronegative. This chain joins TRBV9 and TRBJ2-1, with TRBD2 identical over 8 bases. CDR3 protein: CASSVKVVGTSLNEQFF. CDR3 DNA: TGTGCCAGCAGCGTGAAGGTAGTAGGGACTAGTTTGAATGAGCAGTTCTTC.